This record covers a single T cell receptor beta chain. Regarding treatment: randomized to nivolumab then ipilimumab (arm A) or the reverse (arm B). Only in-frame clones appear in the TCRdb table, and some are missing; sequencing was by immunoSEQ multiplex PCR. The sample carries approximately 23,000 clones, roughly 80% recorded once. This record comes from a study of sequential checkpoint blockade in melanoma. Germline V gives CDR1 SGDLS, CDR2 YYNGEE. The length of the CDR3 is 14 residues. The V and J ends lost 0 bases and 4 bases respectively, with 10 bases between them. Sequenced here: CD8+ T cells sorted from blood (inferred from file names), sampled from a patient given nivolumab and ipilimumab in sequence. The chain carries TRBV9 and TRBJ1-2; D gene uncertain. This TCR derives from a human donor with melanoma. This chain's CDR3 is CASSVGGGVYGYTF. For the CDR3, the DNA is TGTGCCAGCAGCGTAGGAGGCGGCGTCTATGGCTACACCTTC.